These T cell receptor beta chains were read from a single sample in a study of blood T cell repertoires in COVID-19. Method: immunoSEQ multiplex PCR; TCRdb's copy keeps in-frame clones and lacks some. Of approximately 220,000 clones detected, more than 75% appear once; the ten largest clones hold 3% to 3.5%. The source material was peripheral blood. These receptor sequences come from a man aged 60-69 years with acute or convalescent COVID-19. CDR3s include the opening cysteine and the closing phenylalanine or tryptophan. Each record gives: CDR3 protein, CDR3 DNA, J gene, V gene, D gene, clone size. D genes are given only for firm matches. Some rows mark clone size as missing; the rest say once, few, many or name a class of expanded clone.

CDR3 protein: CATLTGVGANVLTF
CDR3 DNA: TGTGCCACCCTGACAGGGGTCGGGGCCAACGTCCTGACTTTC
J gene: TRBJ2-6
V gene: TRBV28
D gene: TRBD1
clone size: .

CDR3 protein: CASTSTGASQPQHF
CDR3 DNA: TGTGCCAGCACCTCCACAGGGGCAAGTCAGCCCCAGCATTTT
J gene: TRBJ1-5
V gene: TRBV2
D gene: TRBD1
clone size: .

CDR3 protein: CASSFIGGARGYTF
CDR3 DNA: TGTGCCAGCAGTTTTATCGGGGGGGCGAGGGGCTACACCTTC
J gene: TRBJ1-2
V gene: TRBV27
D gene: .
clone size: .

CDR3 protein: CASSEGAVGTQYF
CDR3 DNA: TGTGCCAGCAGTGAGGGGGCGGTTGGAACCCAGTACTTC
J gene: TRBJ2-5
V gene: TRBV2
D gene: .
clone size: .

CDR3 protein: CASSEGSGAGANVLTF
CDR3 DNA: TGTGCCAGCAGTGAAGGTTCGGGGGCTGGGGCCAACGTCCTGACTTTC
J gene: TRBJ2-6
V gene: TRBV6-4
D gene: .
clone size: once

CDR3 protein: CASSINRANTEAFF
CDR3 DNA: TGTGCCAGTAGTATAAACAGGGCTAACACTGAAGCTTTCTTT
J gene: TRBJ1-1
V gene: TRBV19
D gene: .
clone size: .

CDR3 protein: CASSLSNNNSPLHF
CDR3 DNA: TGTGCCAGCAGTTTATCCAACAATAATTCACCCCTCCACTTT
J gene: TRBJ1-6
V gene: TRBV27
D gene: .
clone size: .

CDR3 protein: CASSSMNPGQGNEQYF
CDR3 DNA: TGTGCCAGCAGCTCCATGAATCCGGGACAGGGGAACGAGCAGTACTTC
J gene: TRBJ2-7
V gene: TRBV7-3
D gene: TRBD1
clone size: .

CDR3 protein: CATGNTEAFF
CDR3 DNA: TGTGCCACCGGGAACACTGAAGCTTTCTTT
J gene: TRBJ1-1
V gene: TRBV19
D gene: .
clone size: few

CDR3 protein: CASSEAGGREKLFF
CDR3 DNA: TGCGCCAGCAGTGAGGCGGGGGGCCGGGAAAAACTGTTTTTT
J gene: TRBJ1-4
V gene: TRBV10-2
D gene: .
clone size: .

CDR3 protein: CASSLAGGQYF
CDR3 DNA: TGTGCCAGCAGCTTAGCGGGGGGGCAGTATTTT
J gene: TRBJ2-3
V gene: TRBV11-2
D gene: TRBD2
clone size: .

CDR3 protein: CASSQRQGAPFWTDTQYF
CDR3 DNA: TGTGCCAGCAGCCAAAGACAGGGTGCGCCATTTTGGACAGATACGCAGTATTTT
J gene: TRBJ2-3
V gene: TRBV11-2
D gene: TRBD1
clone size: .

CDR3 protein: CASSLRSGAPSTDTQYF
CDR3 DNA: TGTGCCAGCAGCTTACGTAGCGGGGCCCCCAGCACAGATACGCAGTATTTT
J gene: TRBJ2-3
V gene: TRBV5-8
D gene: TRBD2
clone size: .

CDR3 protein: CASRSFVVQGTPYEQYF
CDR3 DNA: TGTGCCAGCAGATCCTTTGTTGTACAGGGCACCCCCTACGAGCAGTACTTC
J gene: TRBJ2-7
V gene: TRBV27
D gene: .
clone size: .

CDR3 protein: CASSLRRGGSSSTDTQYF
CDR3 DNA: TGTGCCAGCAGCTTAAGGCGCGGGGGTTCCTCTAGCACAGATACGCAGTATTTT
J gene: TRBJ2-3
V gene: TRBV7-6
D gene: TRBD2
clone size: .

CDR3 protein: CASRRQTISGNTIYF
CDR3 DNA: TGTGCCAGCAGGCGACAGACCATCTCTGGAAACACCATATATTTT
J gene: TRBJ1-3
V gene: TRBV2
D gene: .
clone size: few

CDR3 protein: CATSGRDSSSYNEQFF
CDR3 DNA: TGTGCCACCAGTGGACGGGACTCGAGCTCCTACAATGAGCAGTTCTTC
J gene: TRBJ2-1
V gene: TRBV24-1
D gene: .
clone size: .

CDR3 protein: CASSLRQGTTEAFF
CDR3 DNA: TGTGCCAGCAGCTTAAGGCAGGGTACCACTGAAGCTTTCTTT
J gene: TRBJ1-1
V gene: TRBV7-8
D gene: .
clone size: .

CDR3 protein: CASSRSMVLGETQYF
CDR3 DNA: TGTGCCAGCAGCAGAAGCATGGTCTTGGGCGAGACCCAGTACTTC
J gene: TRBJ2-5
V gene: TRBV7-9
D gene: .
clone size: .

CDR3 protein: CASSAVGRVGLAGESSYNEQFF
CDR3 DNA: TGTGCCAGCAGTGCCGTGGGCCGGGTTGGACTAGCGGGGGAGAGCTCCTACAATGAGCAGTTCTTC
J gene: TRBJ2-1
V gene: TRBV2
D gene: TRBD2
clone size: once

CDR3 protein: CASSQGSGARSNQPQHF
CDR3 DNA: TGTGCCAGTAGTCAAGGGAGCGGGGCCCGGAGCAATCAGCCCCAGCATTTT
J gene: TRBJ1-5
V gene: TRBV19
D gene: .
clone size: .

CDR3 protein: CASSPTLRDRAGKLFF
CDR3 DNA: TGTGCCAGCAGTCCAACACTACGGGACAGGGCAGGAAAACTGTTTTTT
J gene: TRBJ1-4
V gene: TRBV28
D gene: TRBD1
clone size: .

CDR3 protein: CASTAALGSFNYGYTF
CDR3 DNA: TGTGCCAGCACGGCCGCGCTGGGCAGTTTTAACTATGGCTACACCTTC
J gene: TRBJ1-2
V gene: TRBV2
D gene: .
clone size: .

CDR3 protein: CASSPPGQGLNTGELFF
CDR3 DNA: TGCGCCAGCAGTCCCCCGGGACAGGGGCTAAACACCGGGGAGCTGTTTTTT
J gene: TRBJ2-2
V gene: TRBV23-1
D gene: TRBD1
clone size: .

CDR3 protein: CAISGQGQETQYF
CDR3 DNA: TGTGCCATCTCGGGACAGGGGCAAGAGACCCAGTACTTC
J gene: TRBJ2-5
V gene: TRBV10-3
D gene: TRBD1
clone size: .

CDR3 protein: CASSTPGLASTDTQYF
CDR3 DNA: TGTGCCAGCAGCACACCGGGACTAGCTAGCACAGATACGCAGTATTTT
J gene: TRBJ2-3
V gene: TRBV9
D gene: TRBD2
clone size: .

CDR3 protein: CASSLSRGYNSPLHF
CDR3 DNA: TGTGCCAGCAGTTTATCACGGGGCTATAATTCACCCCTCCACTTT
J gene: TRBJ1-6
V gene: TRBV28
D gene: .
clone size: .

CDR3 protein: CASSYGDSQGSPLHF
CDR3 DNA: TGTGCCAGCAGTTACGGGGACAGTCAGGGTTCACCCCTCCACTTT
J gene: TRBJ1-6
V gene: TRBV6-5
D gene: TRBD1
clone size: .

CDR3 protein: CASSLAAGGAYNEQFF
CDR3 DNA: TGCGCCAGCAGCTTGGCAGCGGGGGGGGCCTACAATGAGCAGTTCTTC
J gene: TRBJ2-1
V gene: TRBV5-1
D gene: TRBD2
clone size: .

CDR3 protein: CASSEGWGGTSGLNTGELFF
CDR3 DNA: TGTGCCAGCAGTGAAGGTTGGGGAGGGACTAGCGGGCTAAACACCGGGGAGCTGTTTTTT
J gene: TRBJ2-2
V gene: TRBV6-1
D gene: TRBD2
clone size: .

CDR3 protein: CASSSRTLPNEKLFF
CDR3 DNA: TGTGCCAGCAGCTCACGGACATTACCTAATGAAAAACTGTTTTTT
J gene: TRBJ1-4
V gene: TRBV7-2
D gene: .
clone size: .

CDR3 protein: CASSLDPTGWFCTYNSPLHF
CDR3 DNA: TGTGCCAGCAGCTTAGATCCGACAGGGTGGTTTTGCACCTATAATTCACCCCTCCACTTT
J gene: TRBJ1-6
V gene: TRBV11-2
D gene: TRBD1
clone size: .

CDR3 protein: CASSLGPAGANNEQFF
CDR3 DNA: TGTGCCAGCAGCTTAGGACCAGCGGGGGCGAACAATGAGCAGTTCTTC
J gene: TRBJ2-1
V gene: TRBV7-6
D gene: TRBD2
clone size: .

CDR3 protein: CASSEGRLAGVNTGELFF
CDR3 DNA: TGTGCCAGCAGTGAAGGAAGACTAGCGGGGGTTAACACCGGGGAGCTGTTTTTT
J gene: TRBJ2-2
V gene: TRBV6-1
D gene: TRBD2
clone size: .

CDR3 protein: CASSFGGDVTEAFF
CDR3 DNA: TGTGCCAGCAGCTTCGGGGGGGATGTCACTGAAGCTTTCTTT
J gene: TRBJ1-1
V gene: TRBV5-8
D gene: .
clone size: .

CDR3 protein: CASSLGLAEGALYEQYF
CDR3 DNA: TGTGCCAGCAGCTTAGGGTTGGCGGAAGGAGCCCTCTACGAGCAGTACTTC
J gene: TRBJ2-7
V gene: TRBV7-9
D gene: .
clone size: .

CDR3 protein: CASTDGGTEFNEKLFF
CDR3 DNA: TGTGCCAGTACGGACGGCGGGACAGAATTTAATGAAAAACTGTTTTTT
J gene: TRBJ1-4
V gene: TRBV19
D gene: TRBD1
clone size: .

CDR3 protein: CASSRTGVSTDTQYF
CDR3 DNA: TGTGCCAGCAGCAGGACAGGGGTTAGCACAGATACGCAGTATTTT
J gene: TRBJ2-3
V gene: TRBV2
D gene: TRBD1
clone size: many

CDR3 protein: CASSPLGQANNSPLHF
CDR3 DNA: TGTGCCAGCTCACCCCTCGGACAGGCTAATAATTCACCCCTCCACTTT
J gene: TRBJ1-6
V gene: TRBV18
D gene: TRBD1
clone size: .

CDR3 protein: CASSHDLSRGARETQYF
CDR3 DNA: TGTGCCAGCAGCCACGATCTTTCCAGGGGTGCGAGGGAGACCCAGTACTTC
J gene: TRBJ2-5
V gene: TRBV6-2/TRBV6-3
D gene: .
clone size: .

CDR3 protein: CASKGQGAPRLYF
CDR3 DNA: TGTGCCAGCAAGGGACAGGGGGCTCCTAGGCTGTACTTC
J gene: TRBJ2-4
V gene: TRBV25-1
D gene: TRBD1
clone size: once

CDR3 protein: CATSRGERGGETQYF
CDR3 DNA: TGTGCCACCAGCCGGGGGGAGCGGGGGGGGGAGACCCAGTACTTC
J gene: TRBJ2-5
V gene: TRBV15
D gene: TRBD2
clone size: few

CDR3 protein: CAISEAGGAVDQPQHF
CDR3 DNA: TGTGCCATCAGTGAAGCGGGGGGGGCCGTCGATCAGCCCCAGCATTTT
J gene: TRBJ1-5
V gene: TRBV10-3
D gene: .
clone size: .

CDR3 protein: CATSRTPGADEAFF
CDR3 DNA: TGTGCCACCAGCAGGACTCCAGGGGCGGACGAAGCTTTCTTT
J gene: TRBJ1-1
V gene: TRBV15
D gene: .
clone size: once

CDR3 protein: CASLTRQANYEQYF
CDR3 DNA: TGTGCCAGCCTAACCCGACAGGCCAACTACGAGCAGTACTTC
J gene: TRBJ2-7
V gene: TRBV2
D gene: .
clone size: .